This is a list of T cell receptor beta chains from one sample in a study of cytomegalovirus exposure and HLA in healthy donors. The repertoire was sequenced with immunoSEQ multiplex PCR; TCRdb's copy has only in-frame clones and lacks some. This sample contains around 140,000 clones. The specimen was PBMCs. The receptors come from a middle-aged woman in good health and CMV-seronegative. Both conserved end residues are trimmed from each CDR3.

V: TRBV7-6; J: TRBJ2-5; CDR3: ASSWGTGGQETQY
V: TRBV7-8; J: TRBJ2-7; CDR3: ASSSGTGTYEQY
V: TRBV28; J: TRBJ1-2; CDR3: ASSLWDRSYGYT
V: TRBV19; J: TRBJ1-1; CDR3: ASSRRTGGANEAF
V: TRBV6-1; J: TRBJ1-5; CDR3: ASLRDSNQPQH
V: TRBV4-2; J: TRBJ2-5; CDR3: ASSHGREGGETQY
V: TRBV25-1; J: TRBJ2-5; CDR3: ASSDYGETQY
V: TRBV7-9; J: TRBJ1-2; CDR3: ASSSHGGGFVAGYT
V: TRBV28; J: TRBJ2-3; CDR3: ASSFASGGSFTDTQY
V: TRBV29-1; J: TRBJ1-2; CDR3: SAIWDRAFHGYT
V: TRBV19; J: TRBJ1-1; CDR3: ASSDQGGTEAF
V: TRBV11-2; J: TRBJ1-1; CDR3: ASSSTGGGGEAF
V: TRBV7-2; J: TRBJ1-3; CDR3: ASSPAGVASGNTIY
V: TRBV2; J: TRBJ2-7; CDR3: ASSQGVVYEQY
V: TRBV7-3; J: TRBJ2-7; CDR3: ASSLTGQVGEQY
V: TRBV6-4; J: TRBJ2-3; CDR3: ASSSLAGEDTQY
V: TRBV7-7; J: TRBJ1-5; CDR3: ASSLGSGRSNQPQH
V: TRBV19; J: TRBJ1-5; CDR3: ASSFLGTGAGQPQH
V: TRBV11-3; J: TRBJ2-7; CDR3: ASSLIQYYEQY
V: TRBV7-9; J: TRBJ2-5; CDR3: ASSLEGRGLGETQY
V: TRBV20-1; J: TRBJ2-3; CDR3: SAPVGVTQY
V: TRBV18; J: TRBJ2-3; CDR3: ASSAVTVLDTQY
V: TRBV15; J: TRBJ1-5; CDR3: ATSGAQGVGNQPQH
V: TRBV7-6; J: TRBJ1-1; CDR3: ASSGQPAGTEAF
V: TRBV5-1; J: TRBJ1-1; CDR3: ASSLSTNTEAF
V: TRBV7-9; J: TRBJ1-2; CDR3: ASGNAGADRGYT
V: TRBV10-3; J: TRBJ2-7; CDR3: AISEFQGPDEQY
V: TRBV7-3; J: TRBJ2-1; CDR3: ASSAGTWDEQF
V: TRBV4-1; J: TRBJ2-2; CDR3: ASSSRRSTGELF
V: TRBV7-2; J: TRBJ2-3; CDR3: ASSSFTDTQY
V: TRBV19; J: TRBJ1-6; CDR3: ASNPDRNSPLH
V: TRBV2; J: TRBJ1-4; CDR3: ASSRRGEGANEKLF
V: TRBV4-2; J: TRBJ2-4; CDR3: ASSQGLAGGLQAKNIQY
V: TRBV27; J: TRBJ2-7; CDR3: ASSPRRDRGREQY
V: TRBV9; J: TRBJ1-3; CDR3: ASSATGTFGNTIY
V: TRBV14; J: TRBJ2-5; CDR3: ASSQVRGTETQY
V: TRBV27; J: TRBJ2-1; CDR3: ASMRGAGGVRNNEQF
V: TRBV7-3; J: TRBJ1-1; CDR3: ASSLGGDEAF
V: TRBV10-3; J: TRBJ1-1; CDR3: AISESGQGVPF
V: TRBV6-5; J: TRBJ2-4; CDR3: ASSLGTGLNIQY
V: TRBV28; J: TRBJ1-1; CDR3: ASSLPPNTEAF
V: TRBV10-3; J: TRBJ1-4; CDR3: AISSGTGGEKLF
V: TRBV29-1; J: TRBJ2-1; CDR3: SVLLASSYNEQF
V: TRBV5-4; J: TRBJ2-3; CDR3: ASSLSGITDTQY
V: TRBV7-3; J: TRBJ1-1; CDR3: ASSLELNTEAF
V: TRBV28; J: TRBJ1-6; CDR3: ASSEGDNSPLH